The 27 T cell receptor beta chains below all came from one sample that was sequenced in a study of shared clonotypes between healthy human individuals. This table comes from immunoSEQ multiplex PCR, and its TCRdb copy is limited to in-frame clones, with some not included. The repertoire holds more than 2 million clones, with more than 90% as singletons. The source material was naive CD4+ T cells sorted from blood. Regarding subset: CD45RA+ positively selected. These receptors originate from a man aged 18-30 years in good health.

Only one count was recorded for this clone. V usage is TRBV5-8 and J usage is TRBJ2-7; D gene ambiguous. V dropped 2 bases and J dropped 2 bases, with 2 bases sitting between them. The germline CDR1 and CDR2 sequences are SGHTS and YDEGEE. The CDR3 sequence is 11 residues long. CDR3 DNA sequence: TGTGCCAGCAGCTTCACCTACGAGCAGTACTTC. It translates to CASSFTYEQYF.

Written as DNA, the CDR3 is TGTGCCAGCAGCTTTCCAGGGAACATTCACACTGAAGCTTTCTTT. Translated: CASSFPGNIHTEAFF. The chain uses TRBV5-4 and TRBJ1-1; a weak D match, TRBD1 (5 bases). The V and J ends lost 2 bases and 3 bases respectively, with 14 bases between them. Germline CDR1 and CDR2: SGHNT and YYREEE (reference sequence). The CDR3 sequence is 15 residues long. Variable domain in full (rest from reference TRBV5-4 and TRBJ1-1): ETGVTQSPTHLIKTRGQQVTLRCSSQSGHNTVSWYQQALGQGPQFIFQYYREEENGRGNFPPRFSGLQFPNYSSELNVNALELDDSALYLCASSFPGNIHTEAFFGQGTRLTVV.

The sample holds a few counts of this clone. Other nucleotide sequences from this sample produce the same CDR3. The CDR3 DNA is TGCGCCAGCAGCTTGGAGGAAGAGACCCAGTACTTC. It specifies CASSLEEETQYF. The chain recombines TRBV5-1 with TRBJ2-5; no reliable D call. Trimming pared 0 bases from V and 3 bases from J, leaving 3 bases between. CDR1 and CDR2 (germline): SGHRS, YFSETQ. The CDR3 length is 12 residues.

V usage is TRBV18 and J usage is TRBJ2-3; the D gene is possibly TRBD2 (6 bases). The ends were cut back, 1 base at V and 5 bases at J, with 16 bases in the middle. Per the germline V gene, CDR1 is KGHSH and CDR2 is LQKENI. This CDR3 is built from 16 residues. CDR3 bases: TGTGCCAGCTCACCACTCGTCCTAGCGCTAGGAGATACGCAGTATTTT. Translating it yields CASSPLVLALGDTQYF.

A remark on this clone: The same CDR3 arises from other DNA sequences in this sample as well. This chain links TRBV9 with TRBJ1-5; no clear D. Germline CDR1 reads SGDLS; CDR2 reads YYNGEE. Trimming left V 2 bases short and J 1 base short, with 7 bases between. The CDR3 spans 14 residues. The CDR3, as DNA: TGTGCCAGCAGCGTTGGAGGGAGCAATCAGCCCCAGCATTTT. Translating gives CASSVGGSNQPQHF. The complete variable domain, with remaining parts taken from reference TRBV9 and TRBJ1-5, reads DSGVTQTPKHLITATGQRVTLRCSPRSGDLSVYWYQQSLDQGLQFLIQYYNGEERAKGNILERFSAQQFPDLHSELNLSSLELGDSALYFCASSVGGSNQPQHFGDGTRLSIL.

Remarks on this clone: Other nucleotide sequences in the sample specify the same CDR3. The chain employs TRBV15 and TRBJ1-6, with D unclear. In germline, CDR1 is LNHNV, CDR2 YYDKDF (reference sequence). The germline V and J ends were trimmed by 1 base and 7 bases, with 5 bases remaining between them. This CDR3 has 13 amino acids. Written as DNA, the CDR3 is TGTGCCACCAGCAGAGGAGCGAATTCACCCCTCCACTTT. Translated, it gives CATSRGANSPLHF. Supplemented by reference TRBV15 and TRBJ1-6, the full variable domain reads DAMVIQNPRYQVTQFGKPVTLSCSQTLNHNVMYWYQQKSSQAPKLLFHYYDKDFNNEADTPDNFQSRRPNTSFCFLDIRSPGLGDTAMYLCATSRGANSPLHFGNGTRLTVT.

On this clone: The junction shows a germline mismatch at one end, possibly a read error. The rearrangement links TRBV5-1 to TRBJ1-5; no clear D. The CDR3 is made up of 15 amino acids. CDR1 and CDR2 (germline): SGHRS, YFSETQ. The CDR3 bases are TGCGCCAGCAGATTGGATGGGCAGAACAATCAGCCCCAGCATTTT. It yields the protein CASRLDGQNNQPQHF. The full variable domain, rest sourced from reference TRBV5-1 and TRBJ1-5, is KAGVTQTPRYLIKTRGQQVTLSCSPISGHRSVSWYQQTPGQGLQFLFEYFSETQRNKGNFPGRFSGRQFSNSRSEMNVSTLELGDSALYLCASRLDGQNNQPQHFGDGTRLSIL.

The chain is built from TRBV28 and TRBJ1-5; the D is unclear. The V gene's germline CDR1 is MDHEN and CDR2 SYDVKM. V was trimmed by 6 bases and J by 1 base, leaving 16 bases between them. There are 16 residues in the CDR3. CDR3 coding DNA: TGTGCCAGCAGCCCAGGCCGTTTTTTGAGCAATCAGCCCCAGCATTTT. Amino acid sequence: CASSPGRFLSNQPQHF.

This chain joins TRBV9 and TRBJ2-3; the D is unclear. The V end lost 0 bases, the J end lost 3 bases, and 8 bases lay between the germline ends. Germline lookup yields CDR1 SGDLS and CDR2 YYNGEE. The CDR3 consists of 14 residues. The CDR3 spells CASSVGAGTDTQYF. The CDR3 DNA reads as TGTGCCAGCAGCGTAGGGGCAGGTACAGATACGCAGTATTTT.

The rearrangement uses TRBV25-1 and TRBJ1-2, with no clear D. V lost 2 bases to trimming and J lost 2 bases, with 6 bases between them. Germline-derived CDR1 and CDR2 are MGHDK and SYGVNS. The CDR3 covers 13 residues. CDR3 sequence (DNA): TGTGCCAGCAGTGAACCCGGGAACTATGGCTACACCTTC. Translation gives CASSEPGNYGYTF.

The chain couples TRBV27 to TRBJ2-6; TRBD2 matches 7 bases. The CDR3 loop spans 17 amino acids. Germline V gene lookup returns CDR1 MNHEY and CDR2 SMNVEV (reference sequence). Trimming took 4 bases from V and 0 from J; bases not matched to a gene: 6. In DNA form, the CDR3 reads TGTGCCAGCAGTTCGGGGACGGGGGGCTCTGGGGCCAACGTCCTGACTTTC. As protein: CASSSGTGGSGANVLTF.

V and J are TRBV7-6 and TRBJ2-2; D is possibly TRBD2 (5 bases). Per the germline V gene, CDR1 is SGHVS and CDR2 is FNYEAQ. The V and J ends lost 5 bases and 0 bases respectively, with 13 bases between them. The CDR3 totals 16 residues. The CDR3 nucleotides are TGTGCCAGCAGCGCGACTACGTACGCGAACACCGGGGAGCTGTTTTTT. Its protein product is CASSATTYANTGELFF.

CDR3 residues: CASSLNRDSSYEQYF. The CDR3 DNA reads TGTGCCAGCAGCCTTAACCGGGACAGCTCCTACGAGCAGTACTTC. This chain links TRBV11-2 with TRBJ2-7, with TRBD1 matching over 7 bases. The CDR3 loop spans 15 amino acids. The germline CDR1 and CDR2 sequences are SGHAT and FQNNGV. V trimming: 5 bases; J trimming: 0 bases; junction bases outside the gene matches: 7.

Concerning this clone itself: Other DNA sequences in this specimen translate into the identical CDR3. The chain is built from TRBV5-1 and TRBJ2-3, with unresolved D. This CDR3 region has 11 residues. Trimming shortened V by 2 bases and J by 4 bases, and 2 bases separated the two germline ends. CDR1 SGHRS and CDR2 YFSETQ come from the germline V gene. The CDR3 loop is CASSFADTQYF. CDR3 DNA sequence: TGCGCCAGCAGCTTCGCAGATACGCAGTATTTT. The full variable domain, its missing parts supplied by reference TRBV5-1 and TRBJ2-3, is KAGVTQTPRYLIKTRGQQVTLSCSPISGHRSVSWYQQTPGQGLQFLFEYFSETQRNKGNFPGRFSGRQFSNSRSEMNVSTLELGDSALYLCASSFADTQYFGPGTRLTVL.

The chain uses TRBV6-4 and TRBJ1-2, with TRBD1 as a possible D gene (5 bases). Germline CDR1 and CDR2: MRHNA and SNTAGT. CDR3 length: 15 amino acids. The V end lost 10 bases, the J end lost 3 bases, and 21 bases lay between the germline ends. The CDR3 DNA is TGTGCCAACACAATAAGGGGAGTTGGGGACTATGGCTACACCTTC. The encoded protein is CANTIRGVGDYGYTF.

The J gene is TRBJ2-1, the V gene TRBV4-1; 10 nucleotides match TRBD2. Per germline, CDR1 MGHRA and CDR2 YSYEKL. J gave up 0 bases and V 1 base, and 3 bases lay outside the gene matches. The CDR3 covers 17 residues. The CDR3 coding sequence is TGCGCCAGCAGCCAAGGGGCTAGCGGGAGCTCCTACAATGAGCAGTTCTTC. Its translation is CASSQGASGSSYNEQFF.

The chain employs TRBV6-1 and TRBJ1-5; 7 bases map to TRBD1. CDR1 and CDR2 (germline): MNHNS, SASEGT. The CDR3 spans 13 residues. Germline trimming cut 6 bases from V and 5 bases from J; bases unmatched to any gene: 4. The CDR3 region has the DNA TGTGCCAGCAGAGACACAGGGGATCAGCCCCAGCATTTT. This gives the protein CASRDTGDQPQHF.

The chain couples TRBV5-4 to TRBJ2-5; 7 positions agree with TRBD1. The CDR3 is made up of 13 amino acids. The J segment lost 8 bases and the V segment lost 5 bases, leaving 9 bases of the junction unmatched. CDR1 SGHNT and CDR2 YYREEE come from the germline V gene (reference sequence). CDR3 DNA: TGTGCCAGCAGACCGGGACAGCAGGGCACCCAGTACTTC. As protein: CASRPGQQGTQYF.

The chain links TRBV2 to TRBJ2-2; perhaps TRBD1 as D (5 bases). Germline assignment: CDR1 SNHLY and CDR2 FYNNEI. V was trimmed by 8 bases and J by 0 bases, leaving 13 bases between them. There are 15 residues in the CDR3. The CDR3 here is CASGSQGSNTGELFF. CDR3 DNA sequence: TGTGCCAGCGGCAGTCAGGGATCGAACACCGGGGAGCTGTTTTTT.

The V gene is TRBV28, the J gene TRBJ1-2; 10 bases fit TRBD1. The CDR3 sequence is 14 residues long. Trimming took 3 bases from V and 7 from J; bases not matched to a gene: 5. The germline CDR1 and CDR2 sequences are MDHEN and SYDVKM. CDR3 nucleotides: TGTGCCAGCAGTTTTGGGGACAGGGGAGGTGGCTACACCTTC. Translated: CASSFGDRGGGYTF.

The V gene is TRBV28, the J gene TRBJ1-5; D may be TRBD1 (6 bases). This CDR3 comprises 14 residues. Germline lookup yields CDR1 MDHEN and CDR2 SYDVKM. V was shortened by 6 bases and J by 2 bases, with 11 bases between the two germline ends. The CDR3 is CASRRQVGNQPQHF. The CDR3 DNA reads TGTGCCAGCAGGCGACAGGTTGGCAATCAGCCCCAGCATTTT.

V gene TRBV20-1 combines with J gene TRBJ1-3; no reliable D call. There are 11 residues in the CDR3. Germline V gives CDR1 DFQATT, CDR2 SNEGSKA (reference sequence). CDR3 amino acids: CRLPSGNTIYF. DNA for the CDR3: TGCAGACTCCCCTCTGGAAACACCATATATTTT.

The J gene is TRBJ2-7, the V gene TRBV7-2; D call uncertain. The length of the CDR3 is 12 residues. Germline V lookup: CDR1 SGHTA, CDR2 FQGNSA. Trimming cost V 5 bases and J 6 bases, with 11 bases left between them. As DNA, the CDR3 is TGTGCCAGCAGCACACCACCCCGCGAGCAGTACTTC. This sequence encodes CASSTPPREQYF.

The CDR3 loop reads CASSWEAPTGGYTF. The CDR3 DNA is TGCGCCAGCAGCTGGGAAGCCCCAACGGGGGGCTACACCTTC. This sequence joins TRBV5-1 and TRBJ1-2; no reliable D call. This CDR3 is built from 14 residues. Germline lookup yields CDR1 SGHRS and CDR2 YFSETQ. V was shortened by 3 bases and J by 8 bases, with 17 bases between the two germline ends.

This rearrangement joins TRBV6-1 to TRBJ2-1; tentatively, D is TRBD1 (6 bases). V was pared by 2 bases and J by 9 bases, with 14 bases between. The CDR3 runs to 14 residues. Looked up from germline, CDR1 is MNHNS and CDR2 is SASEGT. Here the CDR3 reads CASSETPGVIEQFF. The CDR3 nucleotides read TGTGCCAGCAGTGAAACCCCAGGGGTAATTGAGCAGTTCTTC.

The CDR3 reads CASSLEINQPQHF. The DNA of the CDR3 is TGTGCCAGCAGCTTAGAGATAAATCAGCCCCAGCATTTT. The chain employs TRBV7-6 and TRBJ1-5; D is undetermined. The V gene lost 1 base and the J gene lost 4 bases, with 5 bases spanning the gap. The CDR3 consists of 13 residues. Germline values: CDR1 SGHVS, CDR2 FNYEAQ.

The V gene is TRBV18, the J gene TRBJ2-6; D is ambiguous. V shed 1 base and J shed 1 base, with 14 bases lying between them. CDR3 size: 18 residues. Germline V gene sequence: CDR1 KGHSH, CDR2 LQKENI. In nucleotides, the CDR3 is TGTGCCAGCTCACCACAAAAGGGTTCTACTTCTGGGGCCAACGTCCTGACTTTC. Translation: CASSPQKGSTSGANVLTF.